Sequencing of this T cell receptor (beta chain) was carried out in a study of T cell changes during pregnancy in multiple sclerosis. The V segment lost 6 bases and the J segment 7 bases; nucleotides outside the gene matches: 4. Per germline, CDR1 SQVTM and CDR2 ANQGSEA. The CDR3 covers 14 residues. The data were produced by immunoSEQ multiplex PCR, yet TCRdb's version contains in-frame clones alone and is incomplete. The table shows more than 85,000 clones, with almost 95% occurring only once. This TCR was recovered from a female donor with multiple sclerosis, enrolled in a pregnancy study. Sequenced here: peripheral blood, sampled before pregnancy. The V and J genes are TRBV29-1 and TRBJ2-1; 15 nucleotides match TRBD2. CDR3 residues: CSVGGLAGGNEQFF. In DNA form, the CDR3 reads TGCAGCGTGGGTGGACTAGCGGGGGGGAATGAGCAGTTCTTC.